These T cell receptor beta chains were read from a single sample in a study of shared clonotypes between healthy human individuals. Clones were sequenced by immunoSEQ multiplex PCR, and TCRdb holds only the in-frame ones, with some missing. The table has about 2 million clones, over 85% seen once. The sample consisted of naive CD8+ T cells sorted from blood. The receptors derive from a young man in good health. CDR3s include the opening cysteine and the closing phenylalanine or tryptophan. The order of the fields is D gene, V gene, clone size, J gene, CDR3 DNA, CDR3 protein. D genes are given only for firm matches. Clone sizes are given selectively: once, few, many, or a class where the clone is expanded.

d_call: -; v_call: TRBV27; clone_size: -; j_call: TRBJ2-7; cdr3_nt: TGTGCCAGCAGTTTAAGTGGGAGTATACACGAGCAGTACTTC; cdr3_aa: CASSLSGSIHEQYF
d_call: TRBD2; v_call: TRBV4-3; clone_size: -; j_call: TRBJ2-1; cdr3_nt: TGCGCCAGCAGCCAAGACACTAGCGGGTACAATGAGCAGTTCTTC; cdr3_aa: CASSQDTSGYNEQFF
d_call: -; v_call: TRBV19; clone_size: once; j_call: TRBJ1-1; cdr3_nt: TGTGCCAGTAGTATGGAGGACGGGCTGAACACTGAAGCTTTCTTT; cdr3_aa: CASSMEDGLNTEAFF
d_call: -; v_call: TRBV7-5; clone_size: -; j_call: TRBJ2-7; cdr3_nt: TGTGCCGTTAACAGGGGGCGCCCGGGACTAGCGGGGCCCTACGAGCAGTACTTC; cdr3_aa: CAVNRGRPGLAGPYEQYF
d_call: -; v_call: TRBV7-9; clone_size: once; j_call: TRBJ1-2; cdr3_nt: TGTGCCAGCAGCGGCCCGCGACGCGGAGACACCTTC; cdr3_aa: CASSGPRRGDTF
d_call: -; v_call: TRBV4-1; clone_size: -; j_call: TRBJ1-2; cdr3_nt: TGCGCCAGCAGCCAACACAGATCTAACTATGGCTACACCTTC; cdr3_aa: CASSQHRSNYGYTF
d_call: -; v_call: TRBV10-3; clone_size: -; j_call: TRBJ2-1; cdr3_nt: TGTGCCGCCGGACGGGGAGACAATGAGCAGTTCTTC; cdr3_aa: CAAGRGDNEQFF
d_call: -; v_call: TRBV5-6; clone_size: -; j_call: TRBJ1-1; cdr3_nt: TGTGCCAGCAGCTTCCCAGGAGGAACCACTGAAGCTTTCTTT; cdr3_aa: CASSFPGGTTEAFF
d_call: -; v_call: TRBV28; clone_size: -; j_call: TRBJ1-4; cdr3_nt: TGTGCCAGCAGTTTGGATGAAAAACTGTTTTTT; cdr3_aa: CASSLDEKLFF
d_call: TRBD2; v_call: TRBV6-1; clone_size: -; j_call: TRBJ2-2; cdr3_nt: TGTGCCAGCAGTGACCTAGCGGGGGCTGAGAACGGGGAGCTGTTTTTT; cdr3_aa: CASSDLAGAENGELFF
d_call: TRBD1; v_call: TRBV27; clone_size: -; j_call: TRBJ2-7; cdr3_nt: TGTGCCAGCAGTATGTCCGGGACAGGGGACTACGAGCAGTACTTC; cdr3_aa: CASSMSGTGDYEQYF
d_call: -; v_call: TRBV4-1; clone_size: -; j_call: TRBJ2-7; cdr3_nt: TGCGCCAGCAGCCAGGAGACATCCTACGAGCAGTACTTC; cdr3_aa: CASSQETSYEQYF
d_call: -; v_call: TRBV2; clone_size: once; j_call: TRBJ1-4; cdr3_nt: TGTGCCATCCACCCAGGACAAGATAATGAAAAACTGTTTTTT; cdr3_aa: CAIHPGQDNEKLFF
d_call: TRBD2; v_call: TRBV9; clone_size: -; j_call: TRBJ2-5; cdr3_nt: TGTGCCAGCAGCGAACGACTAGCCCCAGAGACCCAGTACTTC; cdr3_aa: CASSERLAPETQYF
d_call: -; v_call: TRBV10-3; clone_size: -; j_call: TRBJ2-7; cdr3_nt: TGTGCCATCAGCCAAGGCTACGAGCAGTACTTC; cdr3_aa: CAISQGYEQYF
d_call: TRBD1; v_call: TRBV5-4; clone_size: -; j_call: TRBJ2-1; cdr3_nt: TGTGCCAGCAGCGGTGGACAGGGCTCCTACAATGAGCAGTTCTTC; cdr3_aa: CASSGGQGSYNEQFF
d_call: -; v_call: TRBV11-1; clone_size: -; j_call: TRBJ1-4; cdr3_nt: TGTGCCAGCAGCTTGAGGGAGTCAACTAATGAAAAACTGTTTTTT; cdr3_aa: CASSLRESTNEKLFF
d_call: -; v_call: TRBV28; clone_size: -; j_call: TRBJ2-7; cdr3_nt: TGTGCCAGCAGCCCCGGACGGACCTACGAGCAGTACTTC; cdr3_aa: CASSPGRTYEQYF
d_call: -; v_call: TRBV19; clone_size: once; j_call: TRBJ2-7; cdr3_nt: TGTGCCAGTAGTCCAGGACAAACCTACGAGCAGTACTTC; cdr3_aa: CASSPGQTYEQYF
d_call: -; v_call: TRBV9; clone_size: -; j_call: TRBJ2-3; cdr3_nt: TGTGCCAGCGGGGGGGCGTCAGATACGCAGTATTTT; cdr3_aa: CASGGASDTQYF
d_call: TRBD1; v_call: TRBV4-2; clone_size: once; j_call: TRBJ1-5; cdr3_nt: TGTGCCAGCAGCCAAGATCATGACAGGGGGTACCAGCCCCAGCATTTT; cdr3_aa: CASSQDHDRGYQPQHF
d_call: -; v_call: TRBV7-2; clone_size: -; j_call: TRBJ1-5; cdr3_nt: TGTGCCAGCAAGCTTACTGTTCTTCCCGTAAGTCAGCCCCAGCATTTT; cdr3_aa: CASKLTVLPVSQPQHF
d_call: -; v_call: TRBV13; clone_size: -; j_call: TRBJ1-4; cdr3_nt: TGTGCCAGCAGCTTAGGGGACGCTCCTAATGAAAAACTGTTTTTT; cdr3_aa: CASSLGDAPNEKLFF
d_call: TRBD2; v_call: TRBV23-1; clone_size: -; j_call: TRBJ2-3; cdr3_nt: TGCGCCAGCAGTCATTCAGCGGGATGGACAGATACGCAGTATTTT; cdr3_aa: CASSHSAGWTDTQYF
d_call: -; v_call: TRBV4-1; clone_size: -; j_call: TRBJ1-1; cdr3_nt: TGCGCCAGCAGCCAAGATCAAGGGACCACTGAAGCTTTCTTT; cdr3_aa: CASSQDQGTTEAFF
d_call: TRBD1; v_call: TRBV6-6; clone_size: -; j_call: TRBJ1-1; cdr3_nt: TGTGCCAGCACCACTCAGGGGGCTAGGACTGAAGCTTTCTTT; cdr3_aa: CASTTQGARTEAFF
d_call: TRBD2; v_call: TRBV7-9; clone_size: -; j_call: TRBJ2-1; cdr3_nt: TGTGCCAGCAGTTCCTTGACTAGCGGGGTCCCCCACAATGAGCAGTTCTTC; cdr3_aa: CASSSLTSGVPHNEQFF
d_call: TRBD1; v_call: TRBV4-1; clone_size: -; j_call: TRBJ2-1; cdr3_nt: TGCGCCAGCAGCCAAGGACAGGGGGCTATCGAGCAGTTCTTC; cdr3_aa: CASSQGQGAIEQFF
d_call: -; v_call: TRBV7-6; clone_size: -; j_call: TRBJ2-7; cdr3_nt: TGTGCCAGCAGCAAAGGCAGCGGTTCCTACGAGCAGTACTTC; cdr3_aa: CASSKGSGSYEQYF
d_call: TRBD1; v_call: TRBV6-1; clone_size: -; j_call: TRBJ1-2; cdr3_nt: TGTGCCAGCAGTGGGATACAGGGGGCTAGCTATGGCTACACCTTC; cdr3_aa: CASSGIQGASYGYTF
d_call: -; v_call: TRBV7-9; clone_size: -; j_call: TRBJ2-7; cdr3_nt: TGTGCCAGCAGCTTAAGCGCGGGCCGGTCCTACGAGCAGTACTTC; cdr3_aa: CASSLSAGRSYEQYF